This TCR beta chain was sequenced in a study of cytomegalovirus exposure and HLA in healthy donors. Study information: Clustering assigned over 70% of the approximately 400 genotyped donors to the Caucasian-associated ancestry cluster. Study-wide findings and caveats: Accurate HLA-A and HLA-B prediction from TCR beta sequences was reported for most subjects. Reports credit the classifier with highly specific, highly sensitive diagnosis of cytomegalovirus status.

Primers for the PCR totalled 60 Vbeta and 13 Jbeta. TCRdb keeps only in-frame clones here, not all; method: immunoSEQ multiplex PCR. The repertoire consists of 120,000 or so clones, with about four fifths occurring once and the leading ten covering 7.5% to 9%. Comments on this clone: The antigen remains unidentified.

Sequenced input: PBMCs. The receptor comes from a female donor in good health and CMV-seropositive.

The CDR3 spells CASSEGAHQETQYF. CDR3 coding DNA: TGTGCCAGCAGCGAGGGAGCCCACCAAGAGACCCAGTACTTC. The J gene is TRBJ2-5, the V gene TRBV9; maybe TRBD2 (5 bases). Trimming removed 3 bases at V and 0 bases at J, with 9 bases between. The CDR3 runs to 14 residues. Germline CDR1 is SGDLS and CDR2 is YYNGEE.